This T cell receptor (beta chain) was sequenced during a study of response to subunit inactivated influenza vaccine. Study-wide findings and caveats: New T cells are recruited in small numbers by each seasonal influenza vaccination, according to the authors' suggestion.

This clonotype was seen more than once but under ten times. The antigen is undetermined. A single record per CDR3 protein comes from TCRdb applying MiXCR to the RT-PCR reads. This repertoire shows a few hundred thousand distinct CDR3 sequences, 12% to 15% found once; its top ten account for around 10%. CDR3 length: 15 amino acids. Losses at the gene ends were 3 bases for V and 2 bases for J; bases not matched to a gene: 5. CDR1 and CDR2 from the germline V gene are SGHRS and YFSETQ. Source: PBMCs from blood, taken roughly 12 days after vaccination. The rearrangement links TRBV5-1 to TRBJ2-7; 10 nucleotides match TRBD1. This clonotype was sampled from a man aged 45-60 years who received an inactivated influenza vaccine. CDR3 amino acids: CASSSWGTGAYEQYF. The CDR3 DNA is TGCGCCAGCAGCTCTTGGGGGACAGGGGCCTACGAGCAGTACTTC.